Listed below are T cell receptor beta chains from one sample, sequenced in a study of blood T cells in healthy people across ages. One entry per CDR3 protein, called by TCRdb with MiXCR from the 5' RACE reads. The repertoire holds about 1.7 million distinct CDR3 sequences, with roughly 28% as singletons. The sample taken for sequencing was blood. The receptors come from a woman younger than 45 in good health. CDR3s leave out the opening cysteine and the closing phenylalanine or tryptophan. D genes are given only for firm matches.

D: TRBD2
V: TRBV7-2
J: TRBJ2-1
length: 17
CDR3: ASSLWETSGRAVFAEQF

D: -
V: TRBV14
J: TRBJ2-7
length: 14
CDR3: ASSLQGTVSLYEQY

D: -
V: TRBV12-3/TRBV12-4
J: TRBJ1-2
length: 9
CDR3: ASQSGGGYT

D: TRBD2
V: TRBV2
J: TRBJ2-5
length: 11
CDR3: ASSTEGRATQY

D: -
V: TRBV14
J: TRBJ2-5
length: 12
CDR3: ASSQGSGRETQY

D: -
V: TRBV7-2
J: TRBJ2-2
length: 12
CDR3: ANRVGGLVGELF

D: -
V: TRBV15
J: TRBJ1-5
length: 15
CDR3: ATSREKLTWGNQPQH

D: TRBD1
V: TRBV9
J: TRBJ2-7
length: 14
CDR3: ASSVAPGQGRDEQY

D: -
V: TRBV5-5
J: TRBJ1-2
length: 11
CDR3: ASNRGDNYGYT

D: TRBD1
V: TRBV7-9
J: TRBJ1-2
length: 13
CDR3: ASSASGGAGYGYT

D: TRBD1
V: TRBV5-5
J: TRBJ2-4
length: 17
CDR3: ASGFRDRERVLAKNIQY

D: -
V: TRBV5-1
J: TRBJ2-7
length: 11
CDR3: ASSLYQTYEQY

D: -
V: TRBV12-3/TRBV12-4
J: TRBJ1-1
length: 12
CDR3: TSSFPPGPTEAF

D: TRBD2
V: TRBV12-3/TRBV12-4
J: TRBJ2-1
length: 13
CDR3: ASSPQRGGNNEQF

D: -
V: TRBV14
J: TRBJ2-7
length: 11
CDR3: ASNQGTSYEQY

D: -
V: TRBV5-1
J: TRBJ2-1
length: 12
CDR3: ASSSTGTRGEQF

D: -
V: TRBV2
J: TRBJ2-1
length: 12
CDR3: ASRGQVIDNEQF

D: -
V: TRBV20-1
J: TRBJ1-5
length: 11
CDR3: SAKERSNQPQH

D: TRBD2
V: TRBV4-1
J: TRBJ2-1
length: 16
CDR3: ASSQRGLAGGYTNEQF

D: -
V: TRBV5-6
J: TRBJ2-1
length: 13
CDR3: ASSLWGHRYNEQF

D: -
V: TRBV2
J: TRBJ2-7
length: 11
CDR3: ASSEPGSYEQY

D: -
V: TRBV29-1
J: TRBJ1-1
length: 9
CDR3: SGREYTEAF

D: TRBD2
V: TRBV12-3/TRBV12-4
J: TRBJ2-3
length: 14
CDR3: ASSLGLAGASDTQY

D: -
V: TRBV20-1
J: TRBJ2-6
length: 13
CDR3: SARDVLSGANVLT

D: -
V: TRBV6-2/TRBV6-3
J: TRBJ1-5
length: 13
CDR3: ASRQPGQSNQPQH

D: -
V: TRBV5-1
J: TRBJ2-1
length: 12
CDR3: ASSSGQLPNEQF

D: -
V: TRBV7-3
J: TRBJ2-4
length: 12
CDR3: ASSPTGRANIQY

D: TRBD1
V: TRBV20-1
J: TRBJ2-5
length: 13
CDR3: SASPPRGLWETQY

D: TRBD2
V: TRBV29-1
J: TRBJ2-5
length: 12
CDR3: SVGRLAGSETQY

D: TRBD1
V: TRBV12-3/TRBV12-4
J: -
length: 12
CDR3: ASSRVQGANEQY

D: -
V: TRBV29-1
J: TRBJ2-2
length: 10
CDR3: SVEAVAGELF

D: -
V: TRBV27
J: TRBJ1-2
length: 12
CDR3: ASRNAPGDSGYT

D: TRBD1
V: TRBV20-1
J: -
length: 11
CDR3: SARGQGVVEQY

D: -
V: TRBV12-3/TRBV12-4
J: TRBJ2-1
length: 10
CDR3: ASSFGPNEQF

D: TRBD2
V: TRBV3-1
J: -
length: 11
CDR3: ASSLSTSHEQY

D: -
V: TRBV6-5
J: TRBJ1-2
length: 13
CDR3: ASSYRVGGAGGYT

D: -
V: TRBV27
J: TRBJ2-7
length: 13
CDR3: ASSLSPGRSDEQY

D: TRBD1
V: TRBV12-3/TRBV12-4
J: TRBJ1-5
length: 12
CDR3: ASSLDRANQPQH

D: -
V: TRBV7-9
J: TRBJ1-1
length: 11
CDR3: ASSLVGGSEAF

D: TRBD1
V: TRBV10-2
J: TRBJ2-3
length: 14
CDR3: ASSEEGTGVPDTQY